A single sample is the source of the 15 T cell receptor beta chains below, sequenced in a study of T cells in Graves' hyperthyroidism and ophthalmopathy. TCR beta CDR3 regions were amplified from RNA transcripts. Researchers ran a first-round RT-PCR on the TCR CDR3 using the HTBI primer set. MiXCR, applied by TCRdb to the multiplex PCR reads, yields one record per CDR3 protein. Of some 210,000 distinct CDR3 sequences detected, 17% appear once; the ten largest clones hold 50%. Sequenced input: blood. Receptors originate from a man aged 50-59 years with Graves' hyperthyroidism.

This clonotype has just a few counts. This rearrangement joins TRBV2 to TRBJ1-2; the D gene is possibly TRBD1 (6 bases). Germline V lookup: CDR1 SNHLY, CDR2 FYNNEI. Trimming stripped 2 bases from V and 4 bases from J, with 14 bases between. CDR3 length equals 15 residues. The CDR3 DNA reads TGTGCCAGCAGTGAAATGCAGGGGACTGGCTATGGCTACACCTTC. It yields the protein CASSEMQGTGYGYTF.

The table lists this clonotype with a few counts. This chain links TRBV18 with TRBJ2-7; the match to TRBD1 covers 7 bases. Germline assignment: CDR1 KGHSH and CDR2 LQKENI. The CDR3 contains 14 residues. After removal of 3 bases from V and 2 bases from J, the junction contained 4 bases not matched to a gene. In nucleotides, the CDR3 is TGTGCCAGCTCACCGCAGGGGGTAACCTACGAGCAGTACTTC. Its translation: CASSPQGVTYEQYF.

This clonotype was seen ten or more times. V gene TRBV6-1 combines with J gene TRBJ1-2; D is unclear. The length of the CDR3 is 14 residues. Trimming cost V 2 bases and J 4 bases, with 11 bases left between them. The germline V gene has CDR1 MNHNS and CDR2 SASEGT. The CDR3 nucleotides read TGTGCCAGCAGTGAACGCGAAGCAAGCTATGGCTACACCTTC. Translation: CASSEREASYGYTF.

V usage is TRBV10-3 and J usage is TRBJ1-1; D possibly corresponds to TRBD1 (5 bases). Trimming removed 9 bases from V and 1 base from J, with 9 bases in between. The CDR3 covers 12 residues. In germline, CDR1 is ENHRY, CDR2 SYGVKD. The CDR3 sequence is CAITDRNTEAFF. CDR3 bases: TGTGCCATAACCGACAGGAACACTGAAGCTTTCTTT.

In its sample, this clonotype was seen many times. The gene calls are TRBV2 and TRBJ1-1; 7 bases are shared with TRBD1. V lost 9 bases, J lost 1 base, and 5 bases stayed unmatched. Germline loops: CDR1 SNHLY, CDR2 FYNNEI. The CDR3 contains 13 residues. CDR3 coding DNA: TGTGCCAGTACAGGGGCGGCGAACACTGAAGCTTTCTTT. It is translated as CASTGAANTEAFF.

Ten or more counts support this clonotype. V is TRBV20-1 and J is TRBJ2-5; TRBD2 matches at 8 bases. This CDR3 contains 15 residues. Trimming took 1 base from V and 2 from J; bases not matched to a gene: 6. Germline CDR1 is DFQATT and CDR2 is SNEGSKA (reference sequence). As DNA, the CDR3 is TGCAGTGCTAGAGTATTATCTAGCGGGCAAGAGACCCAGTACTTC. Protein: CSARVLSSGQETQYF.

This clonotype came up once. V is TRBV11-3 and J is TRBJ2-7; TRBD1 matches at 9 bases. The V segment lost 4 bases and the J segment 2 bases; nucleotides outside the gene matches: 9. Germline values: CDR1 SGHNT, CDR2 YENEEA. CDR3 size: 16 residues. In DNA, the CDR3 is TGTGCCAGCAGCTCCATCCGGGACAGGGCAACCTACGAGCAGTACTTC. This codes for CASSSIRDRATYEQYF.

This clonotype came up many times. CDR3 protein: CASGQGQHSNEKLFF. CDR3 DNA sequence: TGTGCCAGCGGACAAGGACAGCACTCCAATGAAAAACTGTTTTTT. The J gene is TRBJ1-4, the V gene TRBV27; D possibly corresponds to TRBD1 (6 bases). This CDR3 has 15 residues. Trimming removed 8 bases at V and 5 bases at J, with 18 bases between. Germline V CDR1 and CDR2: MNHEY, SMNVEV (reference sequence). Supplemented by reference TRBV27 and TRBJ1-4, the full variable domain reads EAQVTQNPRYLITVTGKKLTVTCSQNMNHEYMSWYRQDPGLGLRQIYYSMNVEVTDKGDVPEGYKVSRKEKRNFPLILESPSPNQTSLYFCASGQGQHSNEKLFFGSGTQLSVL.

The CDR3 protein is CASSSTSGTSPYNEQFF. The CDR3 nucleotides are TGTGCCAGCAGCTCGACCTCCGGGACTAGCCCCTACAATGAGCAGTTCTTC. The V and J genes are TRBV7-2 and TRBJ2-1; 9 positions agree with TRBD2. The CDR3 loop spans 17 amino acids. J was trimmed by 2 bases and V by 4 bases; bases with no gene match: 9. Germline V gene sequence: CDR1 SGHTA, CDR2 FQGNSA.

This clonotype was seen repeatedly, ten times or more. This sequence joins TRBV11-3 and TRBJ2-7; 8 bases are shared with TRBD1. Per germline, CDR1 SGHNT and CDR2 YENEEA. There are 13 residues in the CDR3. V gave up 7 bases and J gave up 5 bases; unmatched junction bases: 7. The CDR3 DNA follows: TGTGCCAGCAAAAAGACAGGGGTTCACGAGCAGTACTTC. Amino acid sequence: CASKKTGVHEQYF.

This clonotype has more than one count but fewer than ten. The chain is built from TRBV4-1 and TRBJ2-5; no reliable D call. The CDR3 loop spans 16 amino acids. Germline lookup yields CDR1 MGHRA and CDR2 YSYEKL. The V gene lost 1 base and the J gene lost 5 bases, with 17 bases spanning the gap. CDR3: CASSQGGQTHGETQYF. In DNA, the CDR3 is TGCGCCAGCAGCCAAGGTGGGCAAACCCACGGGGAGACCCAGTACTTC.

The table lists this clonotype with many counts. CDR3 region: CASSESGGDTQYF. In DNA, the CDR3 is TGTGCCAGCAGTGAAAGCGGGGGGGATACGCAGTATTTT. This chain uses TRBV2 with TRBJ2-3; 9 bases agree with TRBD2. The CDR3 spans 13 residues. CDR1 SNHLY and CDR2 FYNNEI come from the germline V gene. J was trimmed by 6 bases and V by 2 bases; bases with no gene match: 0.

At least ten counts were recorded for this clonotype. The chain employs TRBV28 and TRBJ1-5; the D is unclear. Trimming removed 5 bases at V and 9 bases at J, with 20 bases between. The CDR3 totals 15 residues. The V gene's germline CDR1 is MDHEN and CDR2 SYDVKM. The CDR3 bases are TGTGCCAGCAGTCCCCTAAATATTGGCCGGGGGCCCCAGCATTTT. Amino acid sequence: CASSPLNIGRGPQHF.

This clonotype came up a few times. The chain has TRBV28 and TRBJ1-2; no clear D gene. The CDR3 consists of 15 residues. In germline, CDR1 is MDHEN, CDR2 SYDVKM. V was pared by 3 bases and J by 4 bases, with 15 bases between. CDR3: CASSFFVGSSYGYTF. The DNA for the CDR3 is TGTGCCAGCAGTTTCTTTGTGGGCTCTAGCTATGGCTACACCTTC.

The chain carries TRBV20-1 and TRBJ2-2; 9 bases match TRBD2. This CDR3 is built from 14 residues. CDR1 and CDR2 from the germline V gene are DFQATT and SNEGSKA (reference sequence). Germline trimming cut 0 bases from V and 7 bases from J; bases unmatched to any gene: 3. The CDR3 DNA reads as TGCAGTGCTAGAGAGCTAGCGGGATACGGGGAGCTGTTTTTT. Its translation is CSARELAGYGELFF.